A single sample gave rise to the 16 T cell receptor beta chains below, sequenced in a study of blood T cell repertoires in COVID-19. Sequencing was performed with immunoSEQ multiplex PCR; in TCRdb, only in-frame clones are kept and a portion is missing. Of around 120,000 clones listed, about 85% are singletons. Sequencing input: peripheral blood. The receptors shown here come from a human donor in a cohort sampled during active COVID-19.

The chain uses TRBV6-1 and TRBJ1-6, with 10 bases fitting TRBD1. V was clipped by 2 bases and J by 9 bases; unmatched bases: 7. Germline CDR1 reads MNHNS; CDR2 reads SASEGT. The CDR3 consists of 16 residues. The DNA of the CDR3 is TGTGCCAGCAGTGAAAGGACAGGGGGATCGAGTTCACCCCTCCACTTT. Residues: CASSERTGGSSSPLHF.

This chain links TRBV6-1 with TRBJ1-4; TRBD1 is a possible D gene (6 bases). The CDR3 consists of 15 residues. V lost 2 bases, J lost 5 bases, and 12 bases lay in between. Germline lookup yields CDR1 MNHNS and CDR2 SASEGT. The CDR3 protein is CASSEQGRGNEKLFF. The CDR3 DNA is TGTGCCAGCAGTGAACAGGGGCGGGGGAATGAAAAACTGTTTTTT.

This clone was detected only once. The chain has TRBV27 and TRBJ1-6; 7 nucleotides align to TRBD1. This CDR3 spans 18 amino acids. CDR1 is MNHEY and CDR2 is SMNVEV in the germline V gene (reference sequence). The ends lost 3 bases at V and 0 bases at J; junction bases unmatched: 8. CDR3: CASSFRTGLSSYNSPLHF. The DNA of the CDR3 is TGTGCCAGCAGTTTCCGGACAGGACTGAGCTCCTATAATTCACCCCTCCACTTT.

The V gene is TRBV18, the J gene TRBJ2-7, with 7 positions matching TRBD1. The CDR3 has 14 amino acids. V lost 4 bases, J lost 7 bases, and 10 bases stayed unmatched. Germline CDR1 and CDR2: KGHSH and LQKENI. This CDR3 reads CASSHGTDPKEQYF. CDR3 coding DNA: TGTGCCAGCTCACATGGGACAGATCCTAAGGAGCAGTACTTC.

The chain employs TRBV28 and TRBJ2-1; no clear D. Germline values: CDR1 MDHEN, CDR2 SYDVKM. CDR3 length: 13 residues. V gave up 7 bases and J gave up 11 bases, with 18 bases separating them. CDR3 sequence reads: CASTAANEPKQFF. In DNA, the CDR3 is TGTGCCAGCACCGCGGCAAACGAGCCTAAGCAGTTCTTC.

The genes are TRBV10-3 and TRBJ2-7; 7 bases fit TRBD1. Germline V lookup: CDR1 ENHRY, CDR2 SYGVKD. Trimming took 3 bases from V and 2 from J; bases not matched to a gene: 13. The CDR3 is 17 residues long. CDR3 residues: CAISDYQQGIDPYEQYF. CDR3 DNA sequence: TGTGCCATCAGTGACTATCAACAGGGGATAGACCCCTACGAGCAGTACTTC.

Worth noting for this clone: Other DNA sequences in this sample translate to the same CDR3. The gene calls are TRBV28 and TRBJ2-7; TRBD2 agrees at 9 bases. Germline assignment: CDR1 MDHEN and CDR2 SYDVKM. CDR3 length: 13 residues. V lost 5 bases, J lost 2 bases, and 1 base stayed unmatched. Here the CDR3 reads CASSPSGTYEQYF. The CDR3 nucleotides are TGTGCCAGCAGTCCTAGCGGGACCTACGAGCAGTACTTC.

The gene calls are TRBV5-4 and TRBJ1-3; possibly TRBD1 for D (6 bases). This CDR3 spans 14 amino acids. Trimming removed 1 base at V and 1 base at J, with 6 bases between. The germline V gene has CDR1 SGHNT and CDR2 YYREEE (reference sequence). The CDR3 coding sequence is TGTGCCAGCAGCTTGACAGGGTCTGGAAACACCATATATTTT. It is translated as CASSLTGSGNTIYF.

The chain couples TRBV6-5 to TRBJ2-7; 9 bases are a match to TRBD2. This CDR3 has 15 amino acids. The junction had 6 bases not matched to a gene; V was cut back by 4 bases and J by 2 bases. Germline CDR1 and CDR2: MNHEY and SVGAGI. The CDR3 loop is CASSSVAGGAYEQYF. Here the CDR3 DNA reads TGTGCCAGCAGTTCCGTCGCGGGAGGGGCCTACGAGCAGTACTTC.

About this clone: Additional DNA sequences in this sample encode the identical CDR3. The chain carries TRBV11-3 and TRBJ2-1; 10 bases match TRBD2. From germline, CDR1 is SGHNT and CDR2 YENEEA. This CDR3 is built from 16 residues. The trim removed 1 base at V and 3 bases at J, leaving 3 bases unmatched. CDR3 bases: TGTGCCAGCAGCTTAGGAACTAGCGGGGTCTACAATGAGCAGTTCTTC. This gives the protein CASSLGTSGVYNEQFF.

V and J are TRBV28 and TRBJ1-2; no clear D. V lost 5 bases and J lost 7, with 8 bases in between. Germline loops: CDR1 MDHEN, CDR2 SYDVKM. This CDR3 has 11 amino acids. DNA of the CDR3: TGTGCCAGCAGTCCCGACTTTGGCTACACCTTC. Amino acids: CASSPDFGYTF.

This chain uses TRBV2 with TRBJ1-2; 9 nucleotides align to TRBD1. The trim removed 8 bases at V and 4 bases at J, leaving 8 bases unmatched. The V gene's germline CDR1 is SNHLY and CDR2 FYNNEI. The CDR3 length is 14 residues. The CDR3 sequence: CASATGGDSYGYTF. The DNA for the CDR3 is TGTGCCAGCGCGACAGGGGGGGACAGCTATGGCTACACCTTC.

This rearrangement joins TRBV5-1 to TRBJ1-1; tentative D call: TRBD1 (5 bases). The germline CDR1 and CDR2 sequences are SGHRS and YFSETQ. The ends were cut back, 7 bases at V and 3 bases at J, with 19 bases in the middle. There are 15 residues in the CDR3. The CDR3 loop reads CASAPTGGVDTEAFF. For the CDR3, the DNA is TGCGCCAGCGCACCAACGGGGGGAGTTGACACTGAAGCTTTCTTT.

V gene TRBV5-1 combines with J gene TRBJ2-1, with 9 bases identical to TRBD1. The germline V gene encodes CDR1 SGHRS and CDR2 YFSETQ. The ends lost 4 bases at V and 4 bases at J; junction bases unmatched: 6. The CDR3 runs to 15 residues. CDR3 in DNA: TGCGCCAGCAGCCTCGGGACAGGGAATTACAATGAGCAGTTCTTC. As protein: CASSLGTGNYNEQFF.

J is TRBJ1-1 and V is TRBV28; D is ambiguous. This CDR3 has 11 amino acids. Germline V gene data show CDR1 as MDHEN and CDR2 as SYDVKM. The ends were cut back, 8 bases at V and 5 bases at J, with 9 bases in the middle. DNA of the CDR3: TGTGCCAGCGAGGGCGAGACTGAAGCTTTCTTT. It is translated as CASEGETEAFF.

V gene TRBV7-2 combines with J gene TRBJ2-7; no definite D call. Germline loops: CDR1 SGHTA, CDR2 FQGNSA. The CDR3 has 11 amino acids. With 1 base removed from V and 6 bases from J, the gap between germline ends came to 4 bases. The CDR3 region is CASSLGAEQYF. DNA for the CDR3: TGTGCCAGCAGCTTAGGGGCCGAGCAGTACTTC.